The TCR beta chain described here comes from a study of OX40 agonist ivuxolimab in advanced cancers. About the study: Mean age approximately 61 years, range 23 to 79; around 80% male. General study findings and limits: Also showing low normalized T-cell clonal expansion were some of the nonresponders. Among T cells, CD8+ cells averaged more expanded clones than CD4+ cells. Some of the lowest clonal expansion was seen in partial responders at 0.1-3.0 mg/kg.

Libraries were prepared by immunoSEQ multiplex PCR; TCRdb keeps only in-frame clonotypes and omits some of them. Seen here are some 59,000 clones, approximately 80% observed once, and the top ten hold more than 3.5%. A remark on this clone: Its antigen is still unknown.

Sequenced here: CD4+ or CD8+ T cells sorted from blood, sampled in a trial of the OX40 agonist ivuxolimab. The receptor was derived from an adult with an advanced solid tumor such as melanoma, head and neck, liver or kidney cancer.

As DNA, the CDR3 is TGCGCCAGCAGCCAAGAACCTCCCGGGACAGGCGGCTCCTACGAGCAGTACTTC. Its protein product is CASSQEPPGTGGSYEQYF. The chain recombines TRBV4-1 with TRBJ2-7, with 8 nucleotides matching TRBD1. The CDR3 runs 18 residues. J was trimmed by 0 bases and V by 0 bases; bases with no gene match: 10. CDR1 and CDR2 from the germline V gene are MGHRA and YSYEKL.